This T cell receptor (beta chain) was identified during a study of T-cell reconstitution after alpha-beta-depleted transplantation in children. The library targeted TCRbeta and was prepared with unique molecular identifiers. TCRdb re-called the PCR reads through MiXCR, storing one row per CDR3 protein. The table records about 540,000 distinct CDR3 sequences, 15% to 20% of them present only once. Worth noting for this clonotype: Germline is not matched at one junction end, which may reflect a read error.

This TCR was sampled from a human donor who donated a stem cell graft to a child with acute lymphoblastic leukemia. The sequenced sample was PBMCs from the stem cell graft donor, obtained from the stem cell graft.

The CDR3 loop reads CSVLGDTGDLFF. In nucleotides, the CDR3 is TGCAGCGTTCTAGGAGACACCGGGGACCTGTTTTTT. The chain couples TRBV29-1 to TRBJ2-2, with D perhaps being TRBD1 or TRBD2 (5 bases each). The CDR3 is made up of 12 amino acids. The germline V gene encodes CDR1 SQVTM and CDR2 ANQGSEA.